A single sample gave rise to the 17 T cell receptor beta chains below, sequenced in a study of cytomegalovirus exposure and HLA in healthy donors. The PCR was carried out with 60 Vbeta primers and 13 Jbeta primers. This table comes from immunoSEQ multiplex PCR, and its TCRdb copy is limited to in-frame clones, with some not included. The sample carries roughly 250,000 clones, approximately 80% recorded once. The material sequenced was PBMCs. These receptors were taken from a girl aged 2-9 years in good health and CMV-seronegative.

The rearrangement links TRBV6-6 to TRBJ1-5; TRBD1 aligns across 7 bases. The V gene's germline CDR1 is MNHNY and CDR2 SVGAGI (reference sequence). The CDR3 has 15 amino acids. The V and J ends lost 5 bases and 6 bases, in that order; junction bases with no gene match: 10. CDR3 coding DNA: TGTGCCAGCAGTAAAGGCTCACAGGGGACTCAGCCCCAGCATTTT. Its protein product is CASSKGSQGTQPQHF.

The V gene is TRBV15, the J gene TRBJ2-5, with TRBD2 matching over 10 bases. Germline trimming cut 1 base from V and 5 bases from J; bases unmatched to any gene: 10. The CDR3 length is 17 residues. The germline gives CDR1 LNHNV, CDR2 YYDKDF (reference sequence). This chain's CDR3 is CATSRGAPSGRLETQYF. CDR3 DNA sequence: TGTGCCACCAGCAGAGGAGCCCCTAGCGGGAGACTGGAGACCCAGTACTTC. Variable domain in full (rest from reference TRBV15 and TRBJ2-5): DAMVIQNPRYQVTQFGKPVTLSCSQTLNHNVMYWYQQKSSQAPKLLFHYYDKDFNNEADTPDNFQSRRPNTSFCFLDIRSPGLGDTAMYLCATSRGAPSGRLETQYFGPGTRLLVL.

This chain links TRBV4-1 with TRBJ1-2, with TRBD1 matching over 9 bases. Germline values: CDR1 MGHRA, CDR2 YSYEKL. The CDR3 has 16 amino acids. V shed 6 bases and J 3 bases; nucleotides not matched to a gene: 11. CDR3 bases: TGCGCCAGCAGTACAGGGGGCACCTTCTCTGACTATGGCTACACCTTC. This gives the protein CASSTGGTFSDYGYTF.

This chain connects TRBV27 to TRBJ1-4; a weak D match, TRBD1 (6 bases). Germline CDR1 MNHEY, CDR2 SMNVEV (reference sequence). Deletions cut 6 bases from V and 5 bases from J, with 13 bases between. This CDR3 spans 14 amino acids. The CDR3 coding sequence is TGTGCCAGCAGAAGGGGGATCCGGAATGAAAAACTGTTTTTT. It codes for CASRRGIRNEKLFF.

V and J are TRBV14 and TRBJ1-6, with TRBD1 matching 12 bases. V trimming: 4 bases; J trimming: 7 bases; junction bases outside the gene matches: 8. Germline loops: CDR1 SGHDN, CDR2 FVKESK. This CDR3 has 17 amino acids. CDR3 DNA sequence: TGTGCCAGCAGCCCTTCGGGACAGGGGGCGCCCAATTCACCCCTCCACTTT. Amino acids: CASSPSGQGAPNSPLHF.

The rearrangement uses TRBV27 and TRBJ2-5, with 8 bases that match TRBD1. From germline, CDR1 is MNHEY and CDR2 SMNVEV (reference sequence). This CDR3 comprises 16 residues. The ends lost 1 base at V and 5 bases at J; junction bases unmatched: 9. The CDR3 is CASSLLGQGVLETQYF. In DNA, the CDR3 is TGTGCCAGCAGTTTATTAGGACAGGGAGTTCTGGAGACCCAGTACTTC.

This chain connects TRBV5-1 to TRBJ1-2; D unresolved. V was clipped by 7 bases and J by 4 bases, with 26 bases between them. This CDR3 is 17 amino acids long. Germline CDR1 and CDR2: SGHRS and YFSETQ. The CDR3 DNA sequence: TGCGCCAGCTCTACCTATACTTGGCGGGCCGGGGTCTATGGCTACACCTTC. Its protein is CASSTYTWRAGVYGYTF.

This chain uses TRBV9 with TRBJ2-3; D is possibly TRBD2 (7 bases). CDR3 size: 18 residues. From germline, CDR1 is SGDLS and CDR2 YYNGEE. The ends were cut back, 0 bases at V and 4 bases at J, with 21 bases in the middle. The CDR3 loop reads CASSVGPIGGGRADTQYF. The DNA of the CDR3 is TGTGCCAGCAGCGTAGGCCCCATTGGGGGGGGCCGCGCAGATACGCAGTATTTT. Supplemented by reference TRBV9 and TRBJ2-3, the full variable domain reads DSGVTQTPKHLITATGQRVTLRCSPRSGDLSVYWYQQSLDQGLQFLIQYYNGEERAKGNILERFSAQQFPDLHSELNLSSLELGDSALYFCASSVGPIGGGRADTQYFGPGTRLTVL.

Here the CDR3 DNA reads TGTGCCATCAGTGAATCGGGATCCCTCAAGCAGTACTTC. This sequence encodes CAISESGSLKQYF. The genes are TRBV10-3 and TRBJ2-7; the D gene is possibly TRBD2 (5 bases). CDR3 size: 13 residues. The V end lost 3 bases, the J end lost 8 bases, and 14 bases lay between the germline ends. Germline V CDR1 and CDR2: ENHRY, SYGVKD.

The rearrangement uses TRBV14 and TRBJ1-2, with unresolved D. Trimming shortened V by 5 bases and J by 8 bases, and 18 bases separated the two germline ends. This CDR3 spans 14 amino acids. Germline-derived CDR1 and CDR2 are SGHDN and FVKESK. This chain's CDR3 is CASSGRRGRGGYTF. CDR3 in DNA: TGTGCCAGCAGCGGACGAAGAGGGCGCGGGGGCTACACCTTC.

The V gene is TRBV11-2, the J gene TRBJ2-5, with 9 bases fitting TRBD1. Unmatched junction bases numbered 9, after V lost 5 bases and J lost 5 bases. This CDR3 has 15 residues. Germline V lookup: CDR1 SGHAT, CDR2 FQNNGV. The CDR3 reads CASSTGRTGEETQYF. The CDR3 DNA sequence: TGTGCCAGCAGCACCGGACGGACAGGGGAGGAGACCCAGTACTTC.

This sequence joins TRBV5-6 and TRBJ1-2; weak D call: TRBD1 (6 bases). The V end lost 2 bases, the J end lost 4 bases, and 12 bases lay between the germline ends. Germline CDR1 SGHDT, CDR2 YYEEEE. The CDR3 extends over 14 amino acids. CDR3 protein: CASSFRQAIYGYTF. The CDR3 nucleotides read TGTGCCAGCAGCTTCCGACAGGCGATCTATGGCTACACCTTC.

As to this clone: The junction does not match germline at one end; this may be a read error. The genes are TRBV14 and TRBJ2-5, with D tentatively TRBD2 (5 bases). The CDR3 totals 15 residues. The germline gives CDR1 SGHDN, CDR2 FVKESK. CDR3: CASSLSLRRQGTQYF. The CDR3, as DNA: TGTGCCAGCAGCCTTTCGCTTCGGAGGCAAGGGACCCAGTACTTC.

This chain joins TRBV4-1 and TRBJ1-5; D ambiguous. V was trimmed by 4 bases and J by 1 base, leaving 20 bases between them. The V gene's germline CDR1 is MGHRA and CDR2 YSYEKL. This CDR3 is 18 amino acids long. The CDR3 DNA follows: TGCGCCAGCAGCCTCCTAAACCCGGGAACTGGGAGCAATCAGCCCCAGCATTTT. The encoded protein is CASSLLNPGTGSNQPQHF.

The chain couples TRBV9 to TRBJ2-1; 10 bases line up with TRBD2. Looked up from germline, CDR1 is SGDLS and CDR2 is YYNGEE. This CDR3 has 16 amino acids. Trimming cost V 0 bases and J 9 bases; bases outside gene matches: 9. CDR3: CASSVGDSGRSSEQFF. CDR3 sequence (DNA): TGTGCCAGCAGCGTAGGAGATAGCGGGAGGTCCAGTGAGCAGTTCTTC.

The V gene is TRBV19, the J gene TRBJ1-1; weak D call: TRBD1 (5 bases). CDR3 length: 13 amino acids. Germline V gene data show CDR1 as LNHDA and CDR2 as SQIVND (reference sequence). The germline V and J ends were trimmed by 5 bases and 3 bases, with 10 bases remaining between them. Here the CDR3 DNA reads TGTGCCAGTAGTCCTGACAGTTACACTGAAGCTTTCTTT. Amino acids: CASSPDSYTEAFF.

The rearrangement links TRBV6-1 to TRBJ1-5; a weak D match, TRBD1 (5 bases). This CDR3 is 15 amino acids long. Germline V gives CDR1 MNHNS, CDR2 SASEGT. With 5 bases removed from V and 5 bases from J, the gap between germline ends came to 16 bases. The CDR3 DNA sequence: TGTGCCAGCAGTTTCCGGGGGGTGTTAGATCAGCCCCAGCATTTT. Translation: CASSFRGVLDQPQHF.